The 21 T cell receptor beta chains listed next were all sequenced from one sample in a study of beta chain features in type 1 diabetes. Expressed TCRB transcripts were sequenced after all isolated RNA was converted to cDNA. TCRdb's copy holds only in-frame clones and misses some; the assay was immunoSEQ multiplex PCR. The sample holds some 160,000 clones, 8.5% to 10% seen once. No antigen has been assigned to these receptors. Study observations and caveats: There was a moderate but significant shortening of TCRB CDR3s in all four CD4+ subsets of Type 1 diabetes patients.

The source material was central memory CD4+ T cells from blood. The source of these receptors is a woman in her twenties or thirties with type 1 diabetes.

The rearrangement uses TRBV30 and TRBJ1-3; the D is unclear. The CDR3 totals 13 residues. CDR1 is GTSNPN, CDR2 SVGIG, per germline (reference sequence). V was clipped by 1 base and J by 0 bases, with 4 bases between them. This CDR3 is CAWSAYSGNTIYF. CDR3 DNA: TGTGCCTGGAGTGCTTACTCTGGAAACACCATATATTTT.

A few counts support this clone. The rearrangement joins TRBV7-9 to TRBJ2-7; 10 positions match TRBD2. The ends lost 3 bases at V and 4 bases at J; junction bases unmatched: 3. Germline V gene data show CDR1 as SEHNR and CDR2 as FQNEAQ (reference sequence). This CDR3 is built from 14 residues. CDR3 nucleotide sequence: TGTGCCAGCAGCTTTGGGACTAGCGTTTACGAGCAGTACTTC. Translation: CASSFGTSVYEQYF.

V gene TRBV2 combines with J gene TRBJ2-7, with D tentatively TRBD1 (5 bases). CDR1 and CDR2 from the germline V gene are SNHLY and FYNNEI. The CDR3 runs 12 residues. V lost 4 bases, J lost 7 bases, and 11 bases lay in between. CDR3 amino acids: CASSVGPGEQYF. In DNA, the CDR3 is TGTGCCAGCAGTGTAGGTCCAGGGGAGCAGTACTTC.

This clone was counted only a few times. V and J are TRBV7-9 and TRBJ2-7, with a possible D match to TRBD2 (6 bases). Germline loops: CDR1 SEHNR, CDR2 FQNEAQ (reference sequence). V lost 5 bases to trimming and J lost 1 base, with 12 bases between them. The CDR3 covers 14 residues. In DNA, the CDR3 is TGTGCCAGCAGCCTGGACTACAATTCCTACGAGCAGTACTTC. Translating it yields CASSLDYNSYEQYF.

This clone was seen more than once but under ten times. The chain recombines TRBV5-1 with TRBJ1-1, with 7 bases that match TRBD1. CDR3 length: 14 amino acids. Germline-derived CDR1 and CDR2 are SGHRS and YFSETQ. V lost 4 bases and J lost 5; bases outside the gene matches: 8. CDR3 protein: CASSPISGGTEAFF. The CDR3 DNA reads as TGCGCCAGCAGCCCGATCTCAGGGGGGACTGAAGCTTTCTTT.

J is TRBJ2-3 and V is TRBV4-2, with 9 bases matching TRBD2. This CDR3 has 16 amino acids. Germline assignment: CDR1 LGHNA and CDR2 YNFKEQ. The junction had 6 bases not matched to a gene; V was cut back by 1 base and J by 4 bases. Written as DNA, the CDR3 is TGTGCCAGCAGCCAAGGGAATAGCGGGAGTTCAGATACGCAGTATTTT. This sequence encodes CASSQGNSGSSDTQYF.

In this sample, this clone turned up a few times. V is TRBV4-1 and J is TRBJ1-4, with TRBD1 matching over 8 bases. Germline V gives CDR1 MGHRA, CDR2 YSYEKL. Losses at the gene ends were 8 bases for V and 5 bases for J; bases not matched to a gene: 4. This CDR3 is built from 13 residues. The CDR3 here is CASHRGGNEKLFF. In DNA, the CDR3 is TGCGCCAGCCACAGGGGGGGAAATGAAAAACTGTTTTTT.

The chain joins TRBV7-2 to TRBJ1-1; perhaps TRBD1 as D (5 bases). Germline V gene lookup returns CDR1 SGHTA and CDR2 FQGNSA. This CDR3 spans 15 amino acids. V lost 4 bases and J 1 base, leaving 13 bases between the germline ends. The CDR3 region is CASSWGGAWNTEAFF. The CDR3 DNA sequence: TGTGCCAGCAGCTGGGGTGGGGCATGGAACACTGAAGCTTTCTTT.

This clone has more than one count but fewer than ten. The chain couples TRBV19 to TRBJ1-4; D perhaps matches TRBD1 (5 bases). CDR1 is LNHDA and CDR2 is SQIVND in the germline V gene (reference sequence). The CDR3 totals 17 residues. Trimming shortened V by 8 bases and J by 0 bases, and 19 bases separated the two germline ends. The CDR3 nucleotides read TGTGCCAGTGGGCAGGACAACTATTTTGCAACTAATGAAAAACTGTTTTTT. Translation gives CASGQDNYFATNEKLFF. Full variable domain (remainder filled in from reference TRBV19 and TRBJ1-4): DGGITQSPKYLFRKEGQNVTLSCEQNLNHDAMYWYRQDPGQGLRLIYYSQIVNDFQKGDIAEGYSVSREKKESFPLTVTSAQKNPTAFYLCASGQDNYFATNEKLFFGSGTQLSVL.

This clone has a handful of counts. The chain recombines TRBV7-6 with TRBJ2-1; TRBD2 matches at 11 bases. V trimming: 2 bases; J trimming: 6 bases; junction bases outside the gene matches: 3. The CDR3 has 15 amino acids. Germline V gene sequence: CDR1 SGHVS, CDR2 FNYEAQ. In DNA, the CDR3 is TGTGCCAGCAGCTTAAGACTAGCGGGGATCAATGAGCAGTTCTTC. Protein: CASSLRLAGINEQFF.

This rearrangement joins TRBV12-5 to TRBJ2-1, with no clear D. The V end lost 2 bases, the J end lost 4 bases, and 6 bases lay between the germline ends. The CDR3 sequence is 13 residues long. The germline V gene encodes CDR1 LGHNT and CDR2 FRNRAP. CDR3 bases: TGTGCTAGTGGTTTGTACTCTTACAATGAGCAGTTCTTC. Translated, it gives CASGLYSYNEQFF.

This clone was detected only a few times. The J gene is TRBJ2-3, the V gene TRBV7-2, with 8 bases identical to TRBD2. Germline V gives CDR1 SGHTA, CDR2 FQGNSA. The V gene end was trimmed by 5 bases and the J gene end by 1 base; junction bases not matched to a gene: 8. This CDR3 region has 16 residues. The CDR3 coding sequence is TGTGCCAGCAGCCATCAGGCACTAGCGGGCACAGATACGCAGTATTTT. Residues: CASSHQALAGTDTQYF.

The chain has TRBV7-9 and TRBJ2-7; TRBD2 matches at 11 bases. The CDR3 is made up of 15 amino acids. In germline, CDR1 is SEHNR, CDR2 FQNEAQ (reference sequence). Trimming at V came to 4 bases and at J to 0 bases, leaving 2 bases not matched to a gene. CDR3 loop: CASSYGTSGSYEQYF. The CDR3 nucleotides are TGTGCCAGCAGCTATGGGACTAGCGGCTCCTACGAGCAGTACTTC.

This clone was counted a few times. The chain joins TRBV2 to TRBJ2-1; D perhaps matches TRBD1 (6 bases). CDR1 and CDR2 from the germline V gene are SNHLY and FYNNEI. The CDR3 is made up of 13 amino acids. V was cut by 7 bases and J by 9 bases, with 16 bases left in between. CDR3 amino acids: CASMGAPLGEQFF. The DNA for the CDR3 is TGTGCCAGCATGGGGGCACCCCTGGGTGAGCAGTTCTTC.

The chain has TRBV11-3 and TRBJ2-7, with 7 bases fitting TRBD1. This CDR3 is built from 13 residues. Germline values: CDR1 SGHNT, CDR2 YENEEA. The trim removed 4 bases at V and 0 bases at J, leaving 0 bases unmatched. The CDR3 DNA is TGTGCCAGCAGCTCAGGGGGCTCCTACGAGCAGTACTTC. Translated: CASSSGGSYEQYF.

This clone was counted at least ten times. CDR3 sequence: CASSWDRVVGYTF. The CDR3 DNA reads as TGTGCCAGCAGCTGGGACAGGGTCGTCGGCTACACCTTC. V and J are TRBV7-2 and TRBJ1-2, with 9 bases fitting TRBD1. V lost 4 bases and J lost 8; bases outside the gene matches: 5. Germline loops: CDR1 SGHTA, CDR2 FQGNSA. The CDR3 is 13 residues long. Using reference TRBV7-2 and TRBJ1-2 for the parts outside the CDR3, the full variable domain is GAGVSQSPSNKVTEKGKDVELRCDPISGHTALYWYRQSLGQGLEFLIYFQGNSAPDKSGLPSDRFSAERTGGSVSTLTIQRTQQEDSAVYLCASSWDRVVGYTFGSGTRLTVV.

This clone showed up just a few times. The chain joins TRBV1 to TRBJ2-7; whether TRBD2, the table's D call, matches the DNA was not checked. TRBV1 is labeled a pseudogene. The CDR3 contains 14 residues. CDR3 protein: CTSSQEKVREEQYF. The DNA of the CDR3 is TGCACCAGCAGCCAAGAGAAGGTGAGGGAAGAGCAGTACTTC.

The chain carries TRBV29-1 and TRBJ1-2; D unclear. The CDR3 extends over 14 amino acids. The V end lost 4 bases, the J end lost 1 base, and 13 bases lay between the germline ends. Germline CDR1 and CDR2: SQVTM and ANQGSEA. Here the CDR3 DNA reads TGCAGCGTTGTTGAGGGTAGTTATAACTATGGCTACACCTTC. It codes for CSVVEGSYNYGYTF.

This clone was seen a few times. The CDR3 reads CASSSSGRVEQFF. The CDR3 DNA reads TGTGCCAGCAGCTCTAGCGGGAGGGTTGAGCAGTTCTTC. The V call is TRBV7-3, the J call TRBJ2-1, with 12 nucleotides matching TRBD2. Germline V gene data show CDR1 as SGHTA and CDR2 as FQGTGA. V shed 4 bases and J 9 bases; nucleotides not matched to a gene: 1. This CDR3 contains 13 residues.

This clone was seen a few times. The chain links TRBV5-1 to TRBJ1-4; 8 bases fit TRBD1. Germline V lookup: CDR1 SGHRS, CDR2 YFSETQ. The CDR3 runs to 15 residues. J was trimmed by 4 bases and V by 4 bases; bases with no gene match: 6. The CDR3 here is CASSVGQGINEKLFF. In DNA, the CDR3 is TGCGCCAGCAGCGTAGGACAGGGTATTAATGAAAAACTGTTTTTT.

The rearrangement uses TRBV6-5 and TRBJ2-3; no clear D. CDR1 and CDR2 from the germline V gene are MNHEY and SVGAGI. This CDR3 region has 14 residues. V shed 9 bases and J shed 0 bases, with 13 bases lying between them. CDR3 nucleotides: TGTGCCAGTCAACAGTCCTCTAGCACAGATACGCAGTATTTT. This sequence encodes CASQQSSSTDTQYF.